This T cell receptor beta chain was profiled in a study of blood T cell repertoires in COVID-19. Study background: COVID-19 samples collected from the United States, Italy and Spain covered acute and convalescent phases. In each case, the material was cDNA or gDNA derived from T cells, B-cell-depleted T cells, or PBMCs.

Original data processing: Reference gene primer amplification yielded estimated nucleated cell counts. Profiling relied on immunoSEQ multiplex PCR, and the TCRdb table lists in-frame clones only, not all of them. V and J calls and clone size are copied from that table; D and trimming were computed from the DNA. The table shows under 200,000 clones, with approximately 85% occurring only once. The CDR3 length is 16 residues. The V end was cut by 1 base, the J end by 6 bases, with 16 bases between. The V gene's germline CDR1 is SGHTA and CDR2 FQGNSA. Seattle's cohort entered during active infection and was followed longitudinally.

This sequence was found in a woman aged 60-75 years with COVID-19, enrolled during active disease. The sample was peripheral blood. The chain links TRBV7-2 to TRBJ2-1; D ambiguous. The CDR3 protein is CASSLERGMRSNEQFF. CDR3 sequence (DNA): TGTGCCAGCAGCTTAGAGAGAGGCATGCGTTCCAATGAGCAGTTCTTC.